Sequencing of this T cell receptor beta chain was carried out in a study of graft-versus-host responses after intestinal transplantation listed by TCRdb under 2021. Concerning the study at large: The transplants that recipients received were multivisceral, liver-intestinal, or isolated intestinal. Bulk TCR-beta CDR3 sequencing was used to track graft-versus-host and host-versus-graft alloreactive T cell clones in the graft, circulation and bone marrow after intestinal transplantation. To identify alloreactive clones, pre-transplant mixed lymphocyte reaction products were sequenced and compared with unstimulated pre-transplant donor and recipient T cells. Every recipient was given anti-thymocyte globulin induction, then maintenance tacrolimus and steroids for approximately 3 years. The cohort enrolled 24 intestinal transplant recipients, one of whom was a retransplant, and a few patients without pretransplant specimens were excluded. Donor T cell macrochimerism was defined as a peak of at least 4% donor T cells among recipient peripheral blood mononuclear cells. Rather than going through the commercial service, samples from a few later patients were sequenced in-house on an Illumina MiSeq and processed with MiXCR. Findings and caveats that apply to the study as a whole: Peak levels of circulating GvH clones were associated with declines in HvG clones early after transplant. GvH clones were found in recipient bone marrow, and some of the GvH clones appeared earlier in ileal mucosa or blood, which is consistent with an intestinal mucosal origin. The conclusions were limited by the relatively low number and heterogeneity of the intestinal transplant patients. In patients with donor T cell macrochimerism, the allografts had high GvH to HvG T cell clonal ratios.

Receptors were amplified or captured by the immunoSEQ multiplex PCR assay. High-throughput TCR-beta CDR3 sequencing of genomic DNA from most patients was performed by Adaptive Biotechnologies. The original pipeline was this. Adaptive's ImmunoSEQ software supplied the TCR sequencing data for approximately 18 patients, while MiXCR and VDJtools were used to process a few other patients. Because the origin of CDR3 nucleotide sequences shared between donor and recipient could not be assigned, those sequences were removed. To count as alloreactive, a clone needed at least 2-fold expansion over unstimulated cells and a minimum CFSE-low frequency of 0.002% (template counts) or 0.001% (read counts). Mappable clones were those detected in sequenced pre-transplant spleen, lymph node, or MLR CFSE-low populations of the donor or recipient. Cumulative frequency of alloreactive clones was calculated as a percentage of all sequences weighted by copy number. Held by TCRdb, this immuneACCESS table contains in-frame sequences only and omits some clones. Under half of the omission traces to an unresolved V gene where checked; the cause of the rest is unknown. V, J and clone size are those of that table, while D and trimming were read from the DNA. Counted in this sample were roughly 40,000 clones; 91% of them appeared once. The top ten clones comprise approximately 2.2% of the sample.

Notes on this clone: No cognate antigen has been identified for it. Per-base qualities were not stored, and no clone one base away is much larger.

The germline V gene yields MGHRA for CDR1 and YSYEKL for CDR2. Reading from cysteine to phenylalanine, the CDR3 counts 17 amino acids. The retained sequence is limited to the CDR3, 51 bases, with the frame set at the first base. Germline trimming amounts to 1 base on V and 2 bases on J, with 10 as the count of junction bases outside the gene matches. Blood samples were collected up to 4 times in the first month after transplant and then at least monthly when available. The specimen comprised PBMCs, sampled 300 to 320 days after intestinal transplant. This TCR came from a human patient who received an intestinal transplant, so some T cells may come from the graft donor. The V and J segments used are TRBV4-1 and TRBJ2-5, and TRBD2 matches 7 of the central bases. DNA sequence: TGCGCCAGCAGCCAAGGGCGCGGGGGTAGGGGACAAGAGACCCAGTACTTC. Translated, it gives CASSQGRGGRGQETQYF.